The 28 T cell receptor beta chains below all came from one sample that was sequenced in a study of blood T cell repertoires in COVID-19. Sequenced by immunoSEQ multiplex PCR; TCRdb stores in-frame clones only, minus some. The repertoire holds about 160,000 clones, with approximately 77% as singletons. Source material: peripheral blood. These receptors all come from a woman of 80 years or more with active or convalescent COVID-19.

This chain links TRBV7-6 with TRBJ2-5; 15 positions agree with TRBD2. Germline V gene data show CDR1 as SGHVS and CDR2 as FNYEAQ. Unmatched junction bases numbered 3, after V lost 5 bases and J lost 2 bases. This CDR3 is 16 amino acids long. The DNA of the CDR3 is TGTGCCAGCAGCATCGGACTAGCGGGAGGGCAAGAGACCCAGTACTTC. Its protein is CASSIGLAGGQETQYF.

The J gene is TRBJ1-1, the V gene TRBV9; 7 nucleotides match TRBD1. The CDR3 runs to 16 residues. V lost 3 bases to trimming and J lost 0 bases; unmatched junction nucleotides: 8. Germline values: CDR1 SGDLS, CDR2 YYNGEE. The chain's CDR3 is CASSAPRQGMNTEAFF. CDR3 sequence (DNA): TGTGCCAGCAGCGCCCCTAGACAGGGTATGAACACTGAAGCTTTCTTT. Full variable domain (rest looked up from reference TRBV9 and TRBJ1-1): DSGVTQTPKHLITATGQRVTLRCSPRSGDLSVYWYQQSLDQGLQFLIQYYNGEERAKGNILERFSAQQFPDLHSELNLSSLELGDSALYFCASSAPRQGMNTEAFFGQGTRLTVV.

The rearrangement links TRBV7-3 to TRBJ2-1; 8 positions agree with TRBD2. The CDR3 extends over 16 amino acids. Germline lookup yields CDR1 SGHTA and CDR2 FQGTGA. V lost 5 bases, J lost 4 bases, and 10 bases stayed unmatched. The CDR3 loop reads CASSAVTSGSYNEQFF. CDR3 nucleotides: TGTGCCAGCAGCGCCGTTACTAGCGGATCGTACAATGAGCAGTTCTTC.

CDR3 protein: CAISEQGAQETQYF. In DNA, the CDR3 is TGTGCCATCAGTGAGCAGGGGGCCCAAGAGACCCAGTACTTC. The rearrangement joins TRBV10-3 to TRBJ2-5; TRBD1 agrees at 8 bases. The V gene end was trimmed by 2 bases and the J gene end by 1 base; junction bases not matched to a gene: 0. The germline V gene encodes CDR1 ENHRY and CDR2 SYGVKD. The CDR3 is 14 amino acids.

The chain is built from TRBV28 and TRBJ1-2, with TRBD1 matching 8 bases. The CDR3 has 15 amino acids. Germline trimming cut 7 bases from V and 6 bases from J; bases unmatched to any gene: 13. In germline, CDR1 is MDHEN, CDR2 SYDVKM. The CDR3 DNA sequence: TGTGCCAGCATTACCAACGTGGGACAGGACGATGGCTACACCTTC. Its protein is CASITNVGQDDGYTF.

This sequence joins TRBV5-6 and TRBJ2-3; 8 bases map to TRBD1. The CDR3 runs 16 residues. The V gene end was trimmed by 1 base and the J gene end by 2 bases; junction bases not matched to a gene: 6. Germline V gene data show CDR1 as SGHDT and CDR2 as YYEEEE. The CDR3 here is CASSLPGQGATDTQYF. The CDR3 DNA reads as TGTGCCAGCAGCTTGCCCGGGCAGGGGGCCACAGATACGCAGTATTTT. Variable domain in full (rest from reference TRBV5-6 and TRBJ2-3): DAGVTQSPTHLIKTRGQQVTLRCSPKSGHDTVSWYQQALGQGPQFIFQYYEEEERQRGNFPDRFSGHQFPNYSSELNVNALLLGDSALYLCASSLPGQGATDTQYFGPGTRLTVL.

This clone was detected a few times. The V and J genes are TRBV3-1 (or the pseudogene TRBV3-2) and TRBJ2-3; 9 bases are shared with TRBD2. Germline V CDR1 and CDR2: LGHDT, YNNKEL (reference sequence). CDR3 length equals 16 residues. V lost 5 bases, J lost 6 bases, and 12 bases stayed unmatched. The CDR3 DNA reads TGTGCCAGCAGCTTGGATGCGGGAGGGCCTACCGATACGCAGTATTTT. This codes for CASSLDAGGPTDTQYF.

V usage is TRBV5-6 and J usage is TRBJ1-1; 7 bases are shared with TRBD1. V was pared by 0 bases and J by 0 bases, with 2 bases of the junction left unmatched. The CDR3 is 15 residues long. Per the germline V gene, CDR1 is SGHDT and CDR2 is YYEEEE. CDR3 DNA: TGTGCCAGCAGCTTGGCGGGACAGCTGAACACTGAAGCTTTCTTT. This gives the protein CASSLAGQLNTEAFF.

This chain connects TRBV6-1 to TRBJ2-4; D unresolved. The length of the CDR3 is 15 residues. Germline lookup yields CDR1 MNHNS and CDR2 SASEGT. V was clipped by 3 bases and J by 1 base, with 10 bases between them. The CDR3 is CASSDLLFAKNIQYF. The CDR3 DNA follows: TGTGCCAGCAGTGATCTCCTCTTCGCCAAAAACATTCAGTACTTC.

V and J are TRBV6-5 and TRBJ2-7, with a tentative D call TRBD2 (7 bases). Deletions cut 7 bases from V and 6 bases from J, with 22 bases between. The germline V gene encodes CDR1 MNHEY and CDR2 SVGAGI. The CDR3 loop spans 15 amino acids. The CDR3 nucleotides read TGTGCCAGCATACTTACAGGGAGGGGGTTTGTCGAGCAGTACTTC. Translation: CASILTGRGFVEQYF.

The V and J genes are TRBV6-5 and TRBJ1-1; TRBD1 might be the D (5 bases). The germline CDR1 and CDR2 sequences are MNHEY and SVGAGI. V was clipped by 6 bases and J by 6 bases, with 17 bases between them. The CDR3 length is 14 residues. CDR3 nucleotides: TGTGCCAGCAGCCGGGTCGGGGGGTCCGCTGAAGCTTTCTTT. Encoded protein: CASSRVGGSAEAFF.

The J gene is TRBJ2-1, the V gene TRBV27, with TRBD2 matching 8 bases. The germline V gene has CDR1 MNHEY and CDR2 SMNVEV (reference sequence). This CDR3 is 15 amino acids long. Trimming removed 6 bases from V and 5 bases from J; junction bases left unmatched: 9. The CDR3, as DNA: TGTGCCAGCAGGCCCTTAGCGGGACTGAACAATGAGCAGTTCTTC. It translates to CASRPLAGLNNEQFF.

In its sample, this clone was seen a few times. The rearrangement links TRBV5-6 to TRBJ1-2; D gene unclear. V was clipped by 4 bases and J by 4 bases, with 11 bases between them. This CDR3 has 13 residues. Per germline, CDR1 SGHDT and CDR2 YYEEEE. DNA for the CDR3: TGTGCCAGCAGCCTGGACGAGCGCTATGGCTACACCTTC. It is translated as CASSLDERYGYTF.

The chain joins TRBV7-2 to TRBJ2-7; D is possibly TRBD2 (6 bases). V lost 4 bases and J 4 bases, leaving 8 bases between the germline ends. CDR1 SGHTA and CDR2 FQGNSA come from the germline V gene. This CDR3 region has 12 residues. CDR3 in DNA: TGTGCCAGCAGCTCGCGGGGTTACGAGCAGTACTTC. Amino acids: CASSSRGYEQYF.

The gene calls are TRBV19 and TRBJ1-1; D is perhaps TRBD1 (6 bases). V lost 7 bases, J lost 0 bases, and 9 bases lay in between. This CDR3 contains 13 residues. Germline V lookup: CDR1 LNHDA, CDR2 SQIVND (reference sequence). The CDR3 DNA reads as TGTGCCAGTACCGGGACATTGAACACTGAAGCTTTCTTT. Translating it yields CASTGTLNTEAFF. The whole variable domain, remainder taken from reference TRBV19 and TRBJ1-1, is DGGITQSPKYLFRKEGQNVTLSCEQNLNHDAMYWYRQDPGQGLRLIYYSQIVNDFQKGDIAEGYSVSREKKESFPLTVTSAQKNPTAFYLCASTGTLNTEAFFGQGTRLTVV.

A few counts support this clone. J is TRBJ1-1 and V is TRBV6-5, with a possible D match to TRBD1 (6 bases). The CDR3 is made up of 15 amino acids. From germline, CDR1 is MNHEY and CDR2 SVGAGI. Trimming removed 5 bases at V and 6 bases at J, with 19 bases between. The DNA of the CDR3 is TGTGCCAGCAGTCCTTCCAAGGGGGGGGGCGCTGAAGCTTTCTTT. Its protein is CASSPSKGGGAEAFF.

This clone is a singleton in its sample. V gene TRBV5-5 combines with J gene TRBJ2-2; 10 nucleotides line up with TRBD1. CDR3 length equals 19 residues. CDR1 is SGHKS, CDR2 YYEKEE, per germline (reference sequence). After removal of 4 bases from V and 5 bases from J, the junction contained 17 bases not matched to a gene. The CDR3 protein is CASSGRDRGLRGWTGELFF. DNA for the CDR3: TGTGCCAGCAGCGGACGGGACAGGGGCCTCCGAGGTTGGACCGGGGAGCTGTTTTTT.

The chain joins TRBV10-3 to TRBJ2-3; 14 bases match TRBD2. This CDR3 is 15 amino acids long. Germline lookup yields CDR1 ENHRY and CDR2 SYGVKD. The trim removed 4 bases at V and 5 bases at J, leaving 2 bases unmatched. CDR3 in DNA: TGTGCCATCAGTGCGGGACTAGCGGGAGTAGATACGCAGTATTTT. It codes for CAISAGLAGVDTQYF.

The chain links TRBV4-1 to TRBJ1-5, with 7 bases that match TRBD1. Trimming took 4 bases from V and 6 from J; bases not matched to a gene: 15. Germline CDR1 reads MGHRA; CDR2 reads YSYEKL. This CDR3 is 17 amino acids long. The CDR3 bases are TGCGCCAGCAGCCCGACGAGCGACAGGGCCCTTTTTCAGCCCCAGCATTTT. Its translation is CASSPTSDRALFQPQHF.

The V call is TRBV28, the J call TRBJ1-2; 9 nucleotides align to TRBD1. CDR3 length: 14 residues. Germline CDR1 reads MDHEN; CDR2 reads SYDVKM. V was clipped by 6 bases and J by 3 bases; unmatched bases: 5. The CDR3 region has the DNA TGTGCCAGCAGAGCACAGGGGGCAGACTATGGCTACACCTTC. It yields the protein CASRAQGADYGYTF.

The chain recombines TRBV5-1 with TRBJ1-2; perhaps TRBD1 as D (5 bases). The germline V gene has CDR1 SGHRS and CDR2 YFSETQ. The length of the CDR3 is 14 residues. Trimming took 4 bases from V and 6 from J, leaving 16 bases between them. This chain's CDR3 is CASSNDSPNDGYTF. The CDR3 bases are TGCGCCAGCAGCAACGACAGCCCAAATGATGGCTACACCTTC. Looking up the rest from reference TRBV5-1 and TRBJ1-2 gives the full variable domain: KAGVTQTPRYLIKTRGQQVTLSCSPISGHRSVSWYQQTPGQGLQFLFEYFSETQRNKGNFPGRFSGRQFSNSRSEMNVSTLELGDSALYLCASSNDSPNDGYTFGSGTRLTVV.

The chain employs TRBV14 and TRBJ2-1; D possibly corresponds to TRBD1 (6 bases). The V end lost 4 bases, the J end lost 0 bases, and 16 bases lay between the germline ends. CDR3 length: 17 residues. Germline V gene data show CDR1 as SGHDN and CDR2 as FVKESK. CDR3: CASSPLMGASSYNEQFF. Written as DNA, the CDR3 is TGTGCCAGCAGCCCGTTGATGGGGGCCAGCTCCTACAATGAGCAGTTCTTC.

This chain links TRBV3-1 (or the pseudogene TRBV3-2) with TRBJ1-6, with a possible D match to TRBD1 (5 bases). Germline V gives CDR1 LGHDT, CDR2 YNNKEL (reference sequence). The length of the CDR3 is 15 residues. Deletions cut 5 bases from V and 6 bases from J, with 14 bases between. CDR3 sequence (DNA): TGTGCCAGCAGCACCACCGGCGGGACTAATTCACCCCTCCACTTT. This translates into CASSTTGGTNSPLHF.

The rearrangement links TRBV2 to TRBJ1-1, with TRBD1 as a possible D gene (5 bases). Trimming removed 0 bases at V and 4 bases at J, with 9 bases between. The CDR3 is made up of 14 amino acids. CDR1 is SNHLY and CDR2 is FYNNEI in the germline V gene. The CDR3 DNA is TGTGCCAGCAGTGAAGCGCGGGGGGGCACTGAAGCTTTCTTT. Its protein product is CASSEARGGTEAFF.

This clone showed up just once. This rearrangement joins TRBV3-1 (or the pseudogene TRBV3-2) to TRBJ2-2; 7 positions agree with TRBD2. Germline CDR1 is LGHDT and CDR2 is YNNKEL (reference sequence). This CDR3 region has 17 residues. Trimming cost V 4 bases and J 2 bases; bases outside gene matches: 10. The CDR3 loop is CASSLVLASGNTGELFF. Written as DNA, the CDR3 is TGTGCCAGCAGCCTAGTTTTAGCTAGCGGTAACACCGGGGAGCTGTTTTTT.

V usage is TRBV6-5 and J usage is TRBJ1-3; the match to TRBD1 covers 8 bases. The CDR3 length is 15 residues. V was clipped by 5 bases and J by 0 bases; unmatched bases: 3. CDR1 is MNHEY, CDR2 SVGAGI, per germline. Here the CDR3 reads CASSIGTGSGNTIYF. In DNA form, the CDR3 reads TGTGCCAGCAGTATAGGGACAGGCTCTGGAAACACCATATATTTT.

The rearrangement joins TRBV9 to TRBJ2-1; 8 nucleotides line up with TRBD2. V dropped 2 bases and J dropped 6; count of bases not matched to a gene: 13. Germline lookup yields CDR1 SGDLS and CDR2 YYNGEE. The CDR3 totals 17 residues. The CDR3 protein is CASSVASSGRGGNEQFF. DNA of the CDR3: TGTGCCAGCAGCGTGGCGAGCAGCGGGAGAGGTGGCAATGAGCAGTTCTTC.

The chain is built from TRBV9 and TRBJ2-3; perhaps TRBD2 as D (7 bases). There are 17 residues in the CDR3. Germline V lookup: CDR1 SGDLS, CDR2 YYNGEE. V lost 4 bases and J lost 0, with 18 bases in between. The CDR3, as DNA: TGTGCCAGCAGCCCCCTGGGGGGGGCCTCTAGCACAGATACGCAGTATTTT. Encoded protein: CASSPLGGASSTDTQYF.